This T cell receptor (beta chain) derives from a study of cytomegalovirus exposure and HLA in healthy donors. The study, taken as a whole, reports: A list of 164 TCR beta chains associated with cytomegalovirus was given.

In the case of this clone: Its target is not known.

The PCR employed 60 Vbeta primers together with 13 Jbeta primers. Assay: immunoSEQ multiplex PCR; the TCRdb copy retains only in-frame clones and omits some. The sample comprises about 170,000 clones, 80% to 85% of which are singletons, and about 1.2% rests with the top ten. The source material was PBMCs. The clonotype comes from a boy aged 2 to 10 in good health and CMV-seronegative.

The CDR3 nucleotides are TGTGCCAGCAGTTCCCGGAGAGGGGGAGTTATTGGCAATGAGCAGTTCTTC. Encoded protein: CASSSRRGGVIGNEQFF. The V and J genes are TRBV7-9 and TRBJ2-1, with D possibly being TRBD1 (6 bases). Germline-derived CDR1 and CDR2 are SEHNR and FQNEAQ (reference sequence). The CDR3 sequence is 17 residues long. V was clipped by 6 bases and J by 6 bases, with 24 bases between them.